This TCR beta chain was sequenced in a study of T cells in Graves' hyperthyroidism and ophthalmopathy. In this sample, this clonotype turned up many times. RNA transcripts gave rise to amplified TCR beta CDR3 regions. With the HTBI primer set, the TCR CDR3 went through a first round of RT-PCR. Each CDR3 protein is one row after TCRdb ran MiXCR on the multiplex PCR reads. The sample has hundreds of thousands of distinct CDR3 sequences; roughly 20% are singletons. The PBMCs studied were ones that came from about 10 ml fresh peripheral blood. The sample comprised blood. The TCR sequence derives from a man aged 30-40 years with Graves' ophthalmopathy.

The CDR3 DNA is TGTGCCAGCAGCTTAGGAATAAGGAGCTACGAGCAGTACTTC. It codes for CASSLGIRSYEQYF. J is TRBJ2-7 and V is TRBV13; D is uncertain. V gave up 0 bases and J gave up 3 bases, with 9 bases separating them. The CDR3 runs 14 residues. Germline V gene sequence: CDR1 PRHDT, CDR2 FYEKMQ (reference sequence).